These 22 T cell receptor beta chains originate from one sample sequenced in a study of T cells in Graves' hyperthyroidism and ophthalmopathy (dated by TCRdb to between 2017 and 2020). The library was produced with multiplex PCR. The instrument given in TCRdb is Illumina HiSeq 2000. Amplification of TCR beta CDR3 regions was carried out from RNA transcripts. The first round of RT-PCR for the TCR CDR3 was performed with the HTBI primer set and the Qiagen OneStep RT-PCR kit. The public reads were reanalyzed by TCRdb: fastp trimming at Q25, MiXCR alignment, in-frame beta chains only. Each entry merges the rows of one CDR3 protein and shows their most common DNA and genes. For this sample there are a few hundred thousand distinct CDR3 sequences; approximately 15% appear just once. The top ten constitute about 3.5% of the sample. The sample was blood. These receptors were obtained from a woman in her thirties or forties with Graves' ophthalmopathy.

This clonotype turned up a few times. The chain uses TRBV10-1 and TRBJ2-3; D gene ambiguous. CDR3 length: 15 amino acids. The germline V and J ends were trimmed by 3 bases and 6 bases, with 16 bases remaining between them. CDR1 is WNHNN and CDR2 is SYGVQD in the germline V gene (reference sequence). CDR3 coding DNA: TGCGCCAGCAGTGACCCGAAGTCGGGTCGTGATACGCAGTATTTT. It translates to CASSDPKSGRDTQYF.

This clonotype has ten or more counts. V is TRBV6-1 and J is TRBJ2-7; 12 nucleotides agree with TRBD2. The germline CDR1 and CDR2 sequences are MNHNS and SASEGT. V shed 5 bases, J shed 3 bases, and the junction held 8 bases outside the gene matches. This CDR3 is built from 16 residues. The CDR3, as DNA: TGTGCCAGCAGTTACGGGACTAGCGGGTCAGGCTACGAGCAGTACTTC. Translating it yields CASSYGTSGSGYEQYF.

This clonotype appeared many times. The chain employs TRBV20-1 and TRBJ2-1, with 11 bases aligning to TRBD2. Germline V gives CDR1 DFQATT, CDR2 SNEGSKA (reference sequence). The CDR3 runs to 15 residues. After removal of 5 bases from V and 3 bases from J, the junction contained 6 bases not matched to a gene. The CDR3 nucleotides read TGCAGTGCTCGGAAAGGGACTAGCGGCTACAATGAGCAGTTCTTC. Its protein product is CSARKGTSGYNEQFF.

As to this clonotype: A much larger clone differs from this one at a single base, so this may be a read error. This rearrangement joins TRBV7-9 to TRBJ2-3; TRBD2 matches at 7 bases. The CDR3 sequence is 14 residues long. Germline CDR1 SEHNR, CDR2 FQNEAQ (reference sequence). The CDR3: CASSTGLITGTQYF. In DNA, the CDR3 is TGTGCCAGCAGCACGGGACTAATCACAGGTACGCAGTATTTT.

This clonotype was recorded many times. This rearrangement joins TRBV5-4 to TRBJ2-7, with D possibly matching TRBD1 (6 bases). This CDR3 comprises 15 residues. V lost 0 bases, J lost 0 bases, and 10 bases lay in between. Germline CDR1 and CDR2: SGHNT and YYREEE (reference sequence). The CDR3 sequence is CASSLAMGHSYEQYF. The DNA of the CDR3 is TGTGCCAGCAGCTTGGCAATGGGACACTCCTACGAGCAGTACTTC.

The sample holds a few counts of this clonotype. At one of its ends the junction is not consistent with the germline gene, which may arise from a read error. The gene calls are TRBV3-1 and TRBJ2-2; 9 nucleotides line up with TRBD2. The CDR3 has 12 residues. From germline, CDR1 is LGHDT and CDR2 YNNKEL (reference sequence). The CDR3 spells CASSLQAGGLFF. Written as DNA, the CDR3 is TGTGCCAGCAGCCTTCAAGCGGGGGGGCTGTTTTTT.

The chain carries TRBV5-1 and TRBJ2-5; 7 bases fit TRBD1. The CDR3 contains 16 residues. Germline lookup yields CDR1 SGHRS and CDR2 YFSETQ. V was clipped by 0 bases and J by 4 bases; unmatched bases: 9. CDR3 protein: CASSLEGRGKLETQYF. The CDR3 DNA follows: TGCGCCAGCAGCTTGGAAGGCAGGGGGAAGTTAGAGACCCAGTACTTC.

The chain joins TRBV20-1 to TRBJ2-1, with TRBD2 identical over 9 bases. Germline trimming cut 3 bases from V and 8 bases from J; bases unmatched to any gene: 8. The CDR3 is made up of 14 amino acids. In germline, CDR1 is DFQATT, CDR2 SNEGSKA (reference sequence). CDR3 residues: CSARGGAGGDEQFF. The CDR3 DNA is TGCAGTGCTAGGGGTGGTGCGGGGGGGGATGAGCAGTTCTTC.

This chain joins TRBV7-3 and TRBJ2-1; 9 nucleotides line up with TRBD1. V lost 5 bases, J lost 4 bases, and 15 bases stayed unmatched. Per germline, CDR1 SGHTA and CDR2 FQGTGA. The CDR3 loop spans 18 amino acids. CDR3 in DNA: TGTGCCAGCAGCCGCACCCCCTCCGGGACAGGGCAGTACAATGAGCAGTTCTTC. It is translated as CASSRTPSGTGQYNEQFF. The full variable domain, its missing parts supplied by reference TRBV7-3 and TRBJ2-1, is GAGVSQTPSNKVTEKGKYVELRCDPISGHTALYWYRQSLGQGPEFLIYFQGTGAADDSGLPNDRFFAVRPEGSVSTLKIQRTERGDSAVYLCASSRTPSGTGQYNEQFFGPGTRLTVL.

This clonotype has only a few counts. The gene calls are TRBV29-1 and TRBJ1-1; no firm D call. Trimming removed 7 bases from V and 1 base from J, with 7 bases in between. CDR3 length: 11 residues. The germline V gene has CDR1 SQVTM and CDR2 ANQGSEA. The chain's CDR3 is CSGVTNTEAFF. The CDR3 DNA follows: TGCAGCGGGGTCACGAACACTGAAGCTTTCTTT.

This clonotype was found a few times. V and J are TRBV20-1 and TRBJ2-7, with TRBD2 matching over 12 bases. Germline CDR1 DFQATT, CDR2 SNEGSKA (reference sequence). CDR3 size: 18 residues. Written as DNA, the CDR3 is TGCAGAGAGGGGCCAAATTCTAGCGGGGGGGATGTCGCCGACGAGCAGTACTTC. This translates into CREGPNSSGGDVADEQYF.

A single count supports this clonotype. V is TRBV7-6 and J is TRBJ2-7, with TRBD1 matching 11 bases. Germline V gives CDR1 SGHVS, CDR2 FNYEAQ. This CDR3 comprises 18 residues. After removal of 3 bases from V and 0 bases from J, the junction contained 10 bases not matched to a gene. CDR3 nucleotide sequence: TGTGCCAGCAGCTTCCCTCGAGCGGGGACAGGGGGCTCCTACGAGCAGTACTTC. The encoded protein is CASSFPRAGTGGSYEQYF.

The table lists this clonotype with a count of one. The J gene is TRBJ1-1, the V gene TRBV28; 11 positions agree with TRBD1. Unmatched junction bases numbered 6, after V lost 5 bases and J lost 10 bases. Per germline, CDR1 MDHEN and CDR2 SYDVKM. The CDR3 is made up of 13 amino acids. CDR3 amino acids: CASSDPGQGVAFF. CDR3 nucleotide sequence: TGTGCCAGCAGTGACCCGGGACAGGGGGTAGCTTTCTTT. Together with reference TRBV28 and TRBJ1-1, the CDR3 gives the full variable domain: DVKVTQSSRYLVKRTGEKVFLECVQDMDHENMFWYRQDPGLGLRLIYFSYDVKMKEKGDIPEGYSVSREKKERFSLILESASTNQTSMYLCASSDPGQGVAFFGQGTRLTVV.

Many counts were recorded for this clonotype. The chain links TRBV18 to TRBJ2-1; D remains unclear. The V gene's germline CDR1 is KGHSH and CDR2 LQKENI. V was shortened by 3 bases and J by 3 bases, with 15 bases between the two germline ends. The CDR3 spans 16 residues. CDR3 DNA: TGTGCCAGCTCACCTTCTTCGCGGAGTGACTACAATGAGCAGTTCTTC. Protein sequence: CASSPSSRSDYNEQFF.

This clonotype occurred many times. DNA of the CDR3: TGTGCCAGCACCACGCACAGGGGGCATAATGAGCAGTTCTTC. It is translated as CASTTHRGHNEQFF. The chain links TRBV28 to TRBJ2-1; 9 bases line up with TRBD1. Germline loops: CDR1 MDHEN, CDR2 SYDVKM. CDR3 size: 14 residues. V trimming: 7 bases; J trimming: 7 bases; junction bases outside the gene matches: 8.

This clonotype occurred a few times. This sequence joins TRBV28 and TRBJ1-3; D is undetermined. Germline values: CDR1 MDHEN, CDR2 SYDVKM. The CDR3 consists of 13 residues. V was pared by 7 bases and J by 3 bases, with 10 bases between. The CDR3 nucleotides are TGTGCCAGCATCTTTTCACATGGAAACACCATATATTTT. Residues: CASIFSHGNTIYF.

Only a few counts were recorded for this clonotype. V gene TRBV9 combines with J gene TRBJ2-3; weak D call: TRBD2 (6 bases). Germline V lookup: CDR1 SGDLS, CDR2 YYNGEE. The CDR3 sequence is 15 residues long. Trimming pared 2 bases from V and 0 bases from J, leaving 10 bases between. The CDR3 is CASSVGGGSTDTQYF. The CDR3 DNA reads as TGTGCCAGCAGCGTCGGCGGAGGGAGCACAGATACGCAGTATTTT. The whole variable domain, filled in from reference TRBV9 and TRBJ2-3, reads DSGVTQTPKHLITATGQRVTLRCSPRSGDLSVYWYQQSLDQGLQFLIQYYNGEERAKGNILERFSAQQFPDLHSELNLSSLELGDSALYFCASSVGGGSTDTQYFGPGTRLTVL.

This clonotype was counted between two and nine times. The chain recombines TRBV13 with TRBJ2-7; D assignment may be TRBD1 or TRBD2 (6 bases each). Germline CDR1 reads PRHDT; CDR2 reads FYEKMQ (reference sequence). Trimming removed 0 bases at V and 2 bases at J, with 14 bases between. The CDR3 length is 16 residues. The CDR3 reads CASSLGSSGEAYEQYF. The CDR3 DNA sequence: TGTGCCAGCAGCTTAGGCTCTTCAGGGGAGGCCTACGAGCAGTACTTC.

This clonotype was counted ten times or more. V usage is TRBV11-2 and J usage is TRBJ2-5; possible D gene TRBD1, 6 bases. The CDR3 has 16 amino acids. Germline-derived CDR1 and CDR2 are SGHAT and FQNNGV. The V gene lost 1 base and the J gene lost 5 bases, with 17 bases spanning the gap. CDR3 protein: CASSLAGARGWETQYF. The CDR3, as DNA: TGTGCCAGCAGCTTAGCAGGGGCCAGGGGATGGGAGACCCAGTACTTC.

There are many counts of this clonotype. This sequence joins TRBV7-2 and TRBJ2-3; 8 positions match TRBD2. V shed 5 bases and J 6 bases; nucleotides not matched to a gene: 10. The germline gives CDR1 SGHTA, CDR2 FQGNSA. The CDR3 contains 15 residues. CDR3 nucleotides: TGTGCCAGCAGCATTAGCGGGGCGCCGGGGGATACGCAGTATTTT. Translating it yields CASSISGAPGDTQYF.

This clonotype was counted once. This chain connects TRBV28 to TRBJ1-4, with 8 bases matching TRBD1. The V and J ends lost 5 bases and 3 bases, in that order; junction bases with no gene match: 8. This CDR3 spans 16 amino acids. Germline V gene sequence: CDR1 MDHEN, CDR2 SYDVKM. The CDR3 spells CASSKADRVANEKLFF. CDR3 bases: TGTGCCAGCAGTAAGGCGGACAGGGTGGCTAATGAAAAACTGTTTTTT.

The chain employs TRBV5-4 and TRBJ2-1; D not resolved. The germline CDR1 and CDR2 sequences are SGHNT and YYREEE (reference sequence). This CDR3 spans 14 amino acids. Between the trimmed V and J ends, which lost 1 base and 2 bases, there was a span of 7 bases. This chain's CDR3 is CASSLYGAYNEQFF. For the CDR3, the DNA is TGTGCCAGCAGCTTGTATGGCGCCTACAATGAGCAGTTCTTC.